What follows are 26 T cell receptor beta chains derived from one specimen sequenced in a study of cytomegalovirus exposure and HLA in healthy donors. Produced via immunoSEQ multiplex PCR; TCRdb's table is partial and in-frame only. In the table there are about 120,000 clones, 88% of which are singletons. The source material was PBMCs. The receptors shown here come from a young woman in good health and CMV-seropositive.

V and J are TRBV5-1 and TRBJ2-1, with TRBD2 identical over 12 bases. CDR3 length equals 18 residues. Looked up from germline, CDR1 is SGHRS and CDR2 is YFSETQ. J lost 2 bases, V lost 2 bases, and 8 bases had no gene match. This CDR3 is CASSFQLAGGPTYNEQFF. CDR3 coding DNA: TGCGCCAGCAGCTTCCAACTAGCGGGGGGACCCACCTACAATGAGCAGTTCTTC.

The V gene is TRBV6-4, the J gene TRBJ2-7; TRBD1 matches at 7 bases. The ends lost 3 bases at V and 4 bases at J; junction bases unmatched: 9. Germline V gene sequence: CDR1 MRHNA, CDR2 SNTAGT. This CDR3 has 15 amino acids. CDR3: CASSDSRQGEYEQYF. The CDR3 DNA sequence: TGTGCCAGCAGTGATAGCCGGCAGGGGGAATACGAGCAGTACTTC.

The DNA of the CDR3 is TGCGCCAGCAGCCAAGGCACAAATCAGCCCCAGCATTTT. Translated: CASSQGTNQPQHF. The rearrangement joins TRBV4-3 to TRBJ1-5; D is uncertain. CDR1 LGHNA and CDR2 YSLEER come from the germline V gene. Trimming stripped 1 base from V and 4 bases from J, with 5 bases between. This CDR3 region has 13 residues.

The sample holds one count of this clone. The chain couples TRBV7-8 to TRBJ2-2; tentative D call: TRBD2 (6 bases). The CDR3 loop spans 16 amino acids. V shed 4 bases and J shed 6 bases, with 18 bases lying between them. In germline, CDR1 is SGHVS, CDR2 FQNEAQ. Here the CDR3 reads CASSSTGRGKSGELFF. As DNA, the CDR3 is TGTGCCAGCAGCTCCACGGGACGGGGGAAGTCCGGGGAGCTGTTTTTT.

The V call is TRBV7-9, the J call TRBJ1-1; the match to TRBD1 covers 7 bases. Germline CDR1 SEHNR, CDR2 FQNEAQ (reference sequence). There are 12 residues in the CDR3. The ends lost 0 bases at V and 8 bases at J; junction bases unmatched: 0. In DNA, the CDR3 is TGTGCCAGCAGCTTAGCGGACAGGGAAGCTTTCTTT. Protein sequence: CASSLADREAFF.

This clone was seen once. The V call is TRBV5-5, the J call TRBJ2-3; TRBD2 matches at 9 bases. CDR1 and CDR2 (germline): SGHKS, YYEKEE (reference sequence). This CDR3 is 16 amino acids long. The ends lost 0 bases at V and 2 bases at J; junction bases unmatched: 4. CDR3 coding DNA: TGTGCCAGCAGCTTGGATCTAGCGGGGAACACAGATACGCAGTATTTT. Translated: CASSLDLAGNTDTQYF. Together with reference TRBV5-5 and TRBJ2-3, the CDR3 gives the full variable domain: DAGVTQSPTHLIKTRGQQVTLRCSPISGHKSVSWYQQVLGQGPQFIFQYYEKEERGRGNFPDRFSARQFPNYSSELNVNALLLGDSALYLCASSLDLAGNTDTQYFGPGTRLTVL.

The genes are TRBV2 and TRBJ1-5; a weak D match, TRBD1 (5 bases). The CDR3 is 15 amino acids. V was clipped by 5 bases and J by 3 bases, with 14 bases between them. The germline V gene encodes CDR1 SNHLY and CDR2 FYNNEI. CDR3 DNA sequence: TGTGCCAGCAGTCCCGACAGAGAACCCAATCAGCCCCAGCATTTT. Translating it yields CASSPDREPNQPQHF.

The V gene is TRBV27, the J gene TRBJ2-1; D gene unclear. The germline CDR1 and CDR2 sequences are MNHEY and SMNVEV (reference sequence). The CDR3 is 16 residues long. Trimming left V 2 bases short and J 2 bases short, with 13 bases between. DNA of the CDR3: TGTGCCAGCAGTTTACGTGTCAGATCGCCCTACAATGAGCAGTTCTTC. It specifies CASSLRVRSPYNEQFF.

CDR3 amino acids: CASSLGTNQAFF. The CDR3 DNA sequence: TGTGCCAGCAGCTTAGGGACAAATCAAGCTTTCTTT. This sequence joins TRBV11-3 and TRBJ1-1; possible D gene TRBD1, 5 bases. CDR1 and CDR2 from the germline V gene are SGHNT and YENEEA. There are 12 residues in the CDR3. The V gene lost 1 base and the J gene lost 9 bases, with 9 bases spanning the gap.

The chain combines TRBV12-5 with TRBJ1-1; no firm D call. Germline assignment: CDR1 LGHNT and CDR2 FRNRAP. Trimming took off 7 bases at V and 0 bases at J, with 24 bases between the two ends. CDR3 size: 18 residues. This CDR3 is CASAVTREPGRMNTEAFF. The DNA for the CDR3 is TGTGCTAGTGCCGTCACCCGGGAACCCGGACGAATGAACACTGAAGCTTTCTTT. The whole variable domain, filled in from reference TRBV12-5 and TRBJ1-1, reads DARVTQTPRHKVTEMGQEVTMRCQPILGHNTVFWYRQTMMQGLELLAYFRNRAPLDDSGMPKDRFSAEMPDATLATLKIQPSEPRDSAVYFCASAVTREPGRMNTEAFFGQGTRLTVV.

This rearrangement joins TRBV4-1 to TRBJ1-2; 12 nucleotides agree with TRBD1. The CDR3 loop spans 17 amino acids. Germline trimming cut 1 base from V and 4 bases from J; bases unmatched to any gene: 7. Germline loops: CDR1 MGHRA, CDR2 YSYEKL. For the CDR3, the DNA is TGCGCCAGCAGCCAAGGAGATGGGACAGGGGGCGGCTATGGCTACACCTTC. It encodes CASSQGDGTGGGYGYTF.

The chain uses TRBV7-2 and TRBJ2-2, with D maybe TRBD1 (6 bases). The germline CDR1 and CDR2 sequences are SGHTA and FQGNSA. With 7 bases removed from V and 4 bases from J, the gap between germline ends came to 16 bases. CDR3 size: 15 residues. The CDR3 sequence: CASTIYRVPTGELFF. The CDR3 DNA reads as TGTGCCAGCACCATCTACAGGGTACCCACCGGGGAGCTGTTTTTT.

V gene TRBV30 combines with J gene TRBJ1-1; D is unresolved. Trimming took off 3 bases at V and 2 bases at J, with 13 bases between the two ends. Germline CDR1 and CDR2: GTSNPN and SVGIG (reference sequence). This CDR3 is built from 14 residues. CDR3 sequence reads: CAWSPSGKNTEAFF. Written as DNA, the CDR3 is TGTGCCTGGAGCCCGAGCGGGAAAAACACTGAAGCTTTCTTT.

CDR3 sequence: CASSPLEGRNEQFF. CDR3 in DNA: TGTGCCAGCAGCCCCTTGGAGGGACGCAATGAGCAGTTCTTC. This chain links TRBV11-2 with TRBJ2-1; D is possibly TRBD2 (6 bases). This CDR3 has 14 residues. Trimming removed 5 bases from V and 6 bases from J, with 14 bases in between. CDR1 and CDR2 (germline): SGHAT, FQNNGV.

The chain couples TRBV27 to TRBJ2-2; TRBD1 aligns across 8 bases. Germline V gives CDR1 MNHEY, CDR2 SMNVEV (reference sequence). The V and J ends lost 6 bases and 2 bases, in that order; junction bases with no gene match: 5. The CDR3 sequence is 15 residues long. CDR3 residues: CASRRTGTNTGELFF. The CDR3 DNA sequence: TGTGCCAGCAGGCGGACAGGGACAAACACCGGGGAGCTGTTTTTT.

The sample holds one count of this clone. V gene TRBV6-5 combines with J gene TRBJ1-5; 7 nucleotides align to TRBD1. This CDR3 region has 14 residues. Germline V gene lookup returns CDR1 MNHEY and CDR2 SVGAGI. Trimming cost V 8 bases and J 4 bases; bases outside gene matches: 8. CDR3: CASGGTGVNQPQHF. The CDR3 coding sequence is TGTGCCAGCGGGGGCACAGGGGTAAATCAGCCCCAGCATTTT.

The DNA of the CDR3 is TGTGCCAGCAGCCTAGTGGGGGGGGCCAATGAGCAGTTCTTC. Its protein product is CASSLVGGANEQFF. The V gene is TRBV11-2, the J gene TRBJ2-1; maybe TRBD2 (7 bases). The V gene's germline CDR1 is SGHAT and CDR2 FQNNGV. The CDR3 is 14 amino acids. V was shortened by 5 bases and J by 6 bases, with 14 bases between the two germline ends. Complete variable domain (other parts from reference TRBV11-2 and TRBJ2-1): EAGVAQSPRYKIIEKRQSVAFWCNPISGHATLYWYQQILGQGPKLLIQFQNNGVVDDSQLPKDRFSAERLKGVDSTLKIQPAKLEDSAVYLCASSLVGGANEQFFGPGTRLTVL.

The chain joins TRBV9 to TRBJ1-1; TRBD1 aligns across 10 bases. V was clipped by 4 bases and J by 4 bases; unmatched bases: 7. This CDR3 spans 15 amino acids. Germline V CDR1 and CDR2: SGDLS, YYNGEE. The CDR3 reads CASSPPGTGATEAFF. As DNA, the CDR3 is TGTGCCAGCAGCCCACCCGGGACAGGGGCCACTGAAGCTTTCTTT.

Here the CDR3 DNA reads TGTGCCAGCAGCCCAAGCGGGGGGGTTGGTGAAAAACTGTTTTTT. It yields the protein CASSPSGGVGEKLFF. The genes are TRBV7-9 and TRBJ1-4; TRBD1 might be the D (5 bases). The CDR3 is made up of 15 amino acids. Trimming removed 5 bases at V and 7 bases at J, with 17 bases between. Germline CDR1 is SEHNR and CDR2 is FQNEAQ (reference sequence).

This clone occurred once. The V gene is TRBV30, the J gene TRBJ1-4; D might be TRBD1 (6 bases). This CDR3 comprises 14 residues. Germline loops: CDR1 GTSNPN, CDR2 SVGIG (reference sequence). Trimming left V 0 bases short and J 8 bases short, with 13 bases between. The CDR3: CAWSVSGDPEKLFF. For the CDR3, the DNA is TGTGCCTGGAGTGTTTCAGGGGACCCGGAAAAACTGTTTTTT.

The chain couples TRBV6-6 to TRBJ1-2; 10 bases agree with TRBD1. The germline V gene encodes CDR1 MNHNY and CDR2 SVGAGI (reference sequence). The CDR3 extends over 15 amino acids. The junction had 10 bases not matched to a gene; V was cut back by 7 bases and J by 5 bases. CDR3 amino acids: CASNGSGDRGYGYTF. The CDR3 DNA sequence: TGTGCCAGCAACGGGTCCGGGGACAGGGGATATGGCTACACCTTC.

The chain recombines TRBV2 with TRBJ2-2; TRBD2 might be the D (5 bases). This CDR3 has 14 residues. The V end was cut by 3 bases, the J end by 3 bases, with 8 bases between. Germline lookup yields CDR1 SNHLY and CDR2 FYNNEI. The CDR3 region is CASSDTRDTGELFF. CDR3 DNA sequence: TGTGCCAGCAGTGACACGAGGGACACCGGGGAGCTGTTTTTT.

The chain carries TRBV29-1 and TRBJ1-2; perhaps TRBD1 as D (6 bases). Trimming pared 2 bases from V and 3 bases from J, leaving 19 bases between. Germline V CDR1 and CDR2: SQVTM, ANQGSEA. CDR3 size: 16 residues. DNA for the CDR3: TGCAGCGTTGAACTAACACAGGGCGCAGGGGACTATGGCTACACCTTC. Translating it yields CSVELTQGAGDYGYTF.

The J gene is TRBJ1-5, the V gene TRBV27; TRBD1 might be the D (6 bases). Germline V gives CDR1 MNHEY, CDR2 SMNVEV (reference sequence). V was cut by 0 bases and J by 3 bases, with 9 bases left in between. The CDR3 loop spans 15 amino acids. CDR3 protein: CASSLSGAINQPQHF. The CDR3 bases are TGTGCCAGCAGTTTATCGGGGGCTATCAATCAGCCCCAGCATTTT.

The chain carries TRBV2 and TRBJ2-3, with TRBD2 matching over 9 bases. V lost 5 bases and J lost 10; bases outside the gene matches: 13. The CDR3 extends over 15 amino acids. The V gene's germline CDR1 is SNHLY and CDR2 FYNNEI. The CDR3 is CASSSYSGGSLAQYF. The CDR3, as DNA: TGTGCCAGCAGTTCTTATAGCGGGGGCTCCCTAGCGCAGTATTTT.

The rearrangement joins TRBV5-4 to TRBJ2-1; weak D call: TRBD1 (7 bases). V lost 5 bases, J lost 8 bases, and 17 bases lay in between. This CDR3 is built from 14 residues. Germline V CDR1 and CDR2: SGHNT, YYREEE (reference sequence). The CDR3 sequence is CASRRDRRADEQFF. Here the CDR3 DNA reads TGTGCCAGCAGGCGGGACAGACGGGCCGATGAGCAGTTCTTC.